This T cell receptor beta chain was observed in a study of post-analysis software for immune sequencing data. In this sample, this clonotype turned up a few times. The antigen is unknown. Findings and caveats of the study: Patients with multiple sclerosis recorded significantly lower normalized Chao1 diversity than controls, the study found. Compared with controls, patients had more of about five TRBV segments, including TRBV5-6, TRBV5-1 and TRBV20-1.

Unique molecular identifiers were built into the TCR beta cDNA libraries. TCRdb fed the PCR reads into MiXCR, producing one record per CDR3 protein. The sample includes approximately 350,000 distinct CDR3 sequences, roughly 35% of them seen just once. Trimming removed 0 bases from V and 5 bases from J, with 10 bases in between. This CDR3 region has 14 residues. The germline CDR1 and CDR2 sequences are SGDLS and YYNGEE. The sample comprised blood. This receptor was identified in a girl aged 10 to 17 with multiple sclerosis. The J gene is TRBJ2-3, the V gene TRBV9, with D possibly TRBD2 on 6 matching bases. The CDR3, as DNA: TGTGCCAGCAGCGTAGGACTAGATCTAGATACGCAGTATTTT. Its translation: CASSVGLDLDTQYF.